This T cell receptor (beta chain) appears in the sequencing data of a study of monozygotic twins with inflammatory bowel disease. With respect to this clonotype: Its specificity is unknown.

TCRdb re-called the 5' RACE reads and shows each CDR3 protein once, DNA omitted. The specimen's table records fewer than 550,000 distinct CDR3 sequences. Study-level points and caveats: IBD-affected twins scored below their healthy co-twins in TCRbeta diversity (inverse Simpson). T cell subtypes were not distinguishable in this analysis. IBD patients exhibited fewer clonotypes shared with other individuals than healthy twins, particularly with disease activity.

In germline, CDR1 is SSHAT, CDR2 FNYEAQ (reference sequence). The CDR3 loop spans 12 amino acids. Each donor gave 2.5 ml of peripheral blood. Sequencing input: blood. This clonotype was sampled from a human donor with ulcerative colitis or Crohn's disease, or a healthy co-twin of an affected twin (not recorded which). The V gene is TRBV7-7, the J gene TRBJ2-1; TCRdb lists TRBD2, though no DNA is available to test this call. CDR3 region: CASSFTGGEQFF.